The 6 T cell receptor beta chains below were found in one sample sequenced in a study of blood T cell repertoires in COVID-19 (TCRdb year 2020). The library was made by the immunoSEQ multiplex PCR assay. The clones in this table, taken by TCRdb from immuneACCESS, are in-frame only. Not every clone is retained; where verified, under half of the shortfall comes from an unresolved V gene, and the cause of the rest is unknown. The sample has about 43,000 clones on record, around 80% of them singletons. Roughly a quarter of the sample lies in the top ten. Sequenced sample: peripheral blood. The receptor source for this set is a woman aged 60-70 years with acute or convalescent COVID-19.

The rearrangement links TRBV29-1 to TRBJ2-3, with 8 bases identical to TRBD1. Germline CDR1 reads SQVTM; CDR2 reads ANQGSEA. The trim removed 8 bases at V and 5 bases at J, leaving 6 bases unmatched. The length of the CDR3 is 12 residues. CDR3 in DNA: TGCAGCAAGACAGGGGAAGGAGATACGCAGTATTTT. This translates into CSKTGEGDTQYF.

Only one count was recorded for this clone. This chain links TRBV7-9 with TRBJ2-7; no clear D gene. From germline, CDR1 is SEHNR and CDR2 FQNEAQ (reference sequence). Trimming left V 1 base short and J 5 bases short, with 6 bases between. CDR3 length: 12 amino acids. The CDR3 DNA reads TGTGCCAGCAGCTTAGTAGTCGACGAGCAGTACTTC. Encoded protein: CASSLVVDEQYF. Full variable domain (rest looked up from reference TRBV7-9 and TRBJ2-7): DTGVSQNPRHKITKRGQNVTFRCDPISEHNRLYWYRQTLGQGPEFLTYFQNEAQLEKSRLLSDRFSAERPKGSFSTLEIQRTEQGDSAMYLCASSLVVDEQYFGPGTRLTVT.

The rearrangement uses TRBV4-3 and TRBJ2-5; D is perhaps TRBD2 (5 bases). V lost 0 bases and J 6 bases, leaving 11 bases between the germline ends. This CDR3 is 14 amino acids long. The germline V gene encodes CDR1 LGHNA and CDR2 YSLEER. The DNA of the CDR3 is TGCGCCAGCAGCCAAGATGCAGCGGAAAAGACCCAGTACTTC. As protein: CASSQDAAEKTQYF.

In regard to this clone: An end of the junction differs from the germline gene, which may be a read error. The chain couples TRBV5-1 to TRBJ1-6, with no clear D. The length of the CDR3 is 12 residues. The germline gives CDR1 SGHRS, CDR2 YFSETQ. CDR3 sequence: CASSSDNSPLHF. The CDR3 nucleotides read TGCGCCAGCAGCTCCGATAATTCACCCCTCCACTTT.

The CDR3 DNA is TGTGCCAGCAGCTCCGGGGTGGAGGCTGAAAAACTGTTTTTT. Amino acids: CASSSGVEAEKLFF. The rearrangement joins TRBV7-9 to TRBJ1-4; D ambiguous. The germline V gene has CDR1 SEHNR and CDR2 FQNEAQ (reference sequence). The CDR3 loop spans 14 amino acids. With 4 bases removed from V and 7 bases from J, the gap between germline ends came to 13 bases.

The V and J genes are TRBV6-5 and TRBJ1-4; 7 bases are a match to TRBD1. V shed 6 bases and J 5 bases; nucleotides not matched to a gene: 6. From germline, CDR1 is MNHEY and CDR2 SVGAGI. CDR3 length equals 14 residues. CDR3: CASSSGQVNEKLFF. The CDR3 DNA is TGTGCCAGCAGCTCCGGACAGGTGAATGAAAAACTGTTTTTT.